The TCR beta chain under discussion was sequenced for a study of blood T cells in healthy people across ages. A J-beta primer mix and a sample-barcoded 5' primer were used in a second PCR of roughly 6 to 11 cycles. TCRdb redid the calling of the 5' RACE reads with MiXCR, one entry per CDR3 protein. The repertoire holds 600,000 to 1,000,000 distinct CDR3 sequences, with more than 20% as singletons. Germline CDR1 is SEHNR and CDR2 is FQNEAQ (reference sequence). With 5 bases removed from V and 2 bases from J, the gap between germline ends came to 12 bases. The CDR3 spans 14 residues. The sample was also reused in another study, on T cells of mothers and their children.

The sample taken for sequencing was blood. The sequence derives from a boy aged 5-17 years in good health. The chain is built from TRBV7-9 and TRBJ1-1; D gene unclear. CDR3 coding DNA: TGTGCCAGCAGCGGGAGCTTTACTAACACTGAAGCTTTCTTT. It translates to CASSGSFTNTEAFF.